This TCR beta chain was captured in a study of shared clonotypes between healthy human individuals. About the research overall: CD4 naive cells filled three plates per donor, CD4 memory three, CD8 naive two and CD8 memory one.

Germline lookup yields CDR1 DFQATT and CDR2 SNEGSKA (reference sequence). The length of the CDR3 is 11 residues. Trimming removed 0 bases at V and 5 bases at J, with 4 bases between. Repertoires were generated with immunoSEQ multiplex PCR, while TCRdb's copy carries only in-frame clones and drops some. The sample lists 1,400,000 or so clones, 98% seen once, with 0.36% in the top ten. Overall study findings and caveats: Clonotypes shared by all four sorted-subset donors had higher generation probabilities than non-shared clonotypes.

To note about this clone: Its matching antigen is unknown.

The receptor was derived from a man under 40 in good health. The specimen sequenced was naive CD4+ T cells sorted from blood. Subset specified: CD45RA+ positively selected. The V gene is TRBV20-1, the J gene TRBJ2-5; D not resolved. CDR3 nucleotide sequence: TGCAGTGCTAGAGATAAGGAGACCCAGTACTTC. As protein: CSARDKETQYF.